This TCR beta chain appears in the sequencing data of a study of T cell repertoires in cytomegalovirus infection. CDR1 is SGHNT and CDR2 is YYREEE in the germline V gene (reference sequence). V was clipped by 3 bases and J by 6 bases; unmatched bases: 4. The CDR3 extends over 16 amino acids. This clonotype has a single count. Antigen: not known. MiXCR was run by TCRdb on the reads, yielding one entry per CDR3 protein. This table holds approximately 83,000 distinct CDR3 sequences, 20% to 30% found once. This receptor was taken from a human donor in good health (CMV status not recorded). Some clones in this sample may be carry-over from other donors' samples. The rearrangement uses TRBV5-4 and TRBJ2-2; 14 nucleotides match TRBD2. The material was CD8+ T cells from cultured PBMCs, obtained from culture after CMV antigen stimulation. CDR3 nucleotides: TGTGCCAGCAGCTGGGGGGGACTAGCGGGAGCCGGGGAGCTGTTTTTT. It codes for CASSWGGLAGAGELFF.